The present T cell receptor (beta chain) was sequenced within a study of T cell responses to AZD1222 COVID-19 vaccine. Overall study findings and caveats: Two doses of AZD1222 preceded a rise in Spike-specific TCR breadth and depth.

Clones were sequenced by immunoSEQ multiplex PCR, and TCRdb holds only the in-frame ones, with some missing. Here the sample spans 150,000 to 160,000 clones, over 80% being singletons. CDR3 length equals 13 residues. V lost 5 bases to trimming and J lost 2 bases; unmatched junction nucleotides: 1. The V gene's germline CDR1 is SNHLY and CDR2 FYNNEI. This clone was found once. Its antigen is unidentified. This receptor was obtained from an adult who received the AZD1222 COVID-19 vaccine. This chain uses TRBV2 with TRBJ2-7; 9 positions match TRBD1. The material sequenced was peripheral blood, taken 28 days after the second AZD1222 dose. The CDR3 loop is CASSWDRAYEQYF. The DNA of the CDR3 is TGTGCCAGCAGTTGGGACAGGGCCTACGAGCAGTACTTC.